This TCR beta chain is from a study of CD8+ T cells in alopecia areata. About the research overall: The roughly 6-11-week-old female C3H/HeJ mice were given skin taken from approximately 6-12-month-old C3H/HeJ graft donors that had spontaneous alopecia.

Trimming cost V 3 bases and J 3 bases; bases outside gene matches: 1. The CDR3 consists of 14 residues. Germline CDR1 reads MNHDT; CDR2 reads YYDKIL. About this clone itself: What it binds is not known. Gene and germline names: mouse. The missing CDR3 end, 4 residues past where the read stops, is filled in from the germline J gene.

Time point in this sample: mouse skin 6 weeks after grafting, around onset of hair loss. At the time of grafting and 3 and 6 weeks later, recipient mouse skin was biopsied. RNA was isolated and reverse transcribed to cDNA, the sequencing template. The repertoire was sequenced with immunoSEQ multiplex PCR; TCRdb's copy has only in-frame clones and lacks some. The repertoire consists of a few thousand clones, none detected only once. Study-level findings and limits: Mice showed clearer TCR sharing than patients did, a gap that was possibly HLA-related. Affected scalp, especially in alopecia totalis/universalis, had a higher clonality than normal scalp did.

Sequenced material: skin, taken at week 6. This receptor was identified in a C3H/HeJ mouse with alopecia areata. Mouse MHC haplotype: H2-k. The chain couples TRBV17 to TRBJ2-5; 9 bases are shared with TRBD2. The part of the CDR3 DNA that was read is TGTGCTAGCAGTAGGACTGGGGGTCAAGAC. The encoded protein is CASSRTGGQD. The whole CDR3 reads CASSRTGGQDTQYF.